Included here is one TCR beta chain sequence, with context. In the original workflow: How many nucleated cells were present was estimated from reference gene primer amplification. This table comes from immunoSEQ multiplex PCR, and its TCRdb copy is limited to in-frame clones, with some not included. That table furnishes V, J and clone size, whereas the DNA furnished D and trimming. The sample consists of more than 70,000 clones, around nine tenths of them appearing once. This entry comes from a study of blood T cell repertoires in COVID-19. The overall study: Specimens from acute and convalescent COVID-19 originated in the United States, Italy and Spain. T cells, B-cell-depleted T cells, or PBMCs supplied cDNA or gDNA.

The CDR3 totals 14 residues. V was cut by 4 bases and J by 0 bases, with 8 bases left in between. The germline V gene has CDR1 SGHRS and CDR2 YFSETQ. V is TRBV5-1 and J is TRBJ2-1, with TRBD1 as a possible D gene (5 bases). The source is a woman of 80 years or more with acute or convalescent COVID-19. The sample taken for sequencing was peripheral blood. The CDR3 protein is CASSMTVSYNEQFF. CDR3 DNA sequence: TGCGCCAGCAGCATGACAGTCTCCTACAATGAGCAGTTCTTC.